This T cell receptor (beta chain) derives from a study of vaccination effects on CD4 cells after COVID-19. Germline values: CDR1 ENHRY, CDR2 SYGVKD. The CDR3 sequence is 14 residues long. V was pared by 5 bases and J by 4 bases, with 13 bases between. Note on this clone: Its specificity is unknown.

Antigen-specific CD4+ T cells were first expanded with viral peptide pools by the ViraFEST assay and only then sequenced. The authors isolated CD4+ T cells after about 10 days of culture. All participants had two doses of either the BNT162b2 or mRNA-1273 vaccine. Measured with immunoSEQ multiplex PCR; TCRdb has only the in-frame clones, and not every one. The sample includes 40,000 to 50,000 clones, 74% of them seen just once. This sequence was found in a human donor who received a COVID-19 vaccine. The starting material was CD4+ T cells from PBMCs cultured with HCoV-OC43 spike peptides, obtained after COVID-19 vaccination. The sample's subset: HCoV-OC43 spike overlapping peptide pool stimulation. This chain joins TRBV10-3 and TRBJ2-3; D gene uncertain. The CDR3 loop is CAISQLAGADTQYF. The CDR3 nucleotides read TGTGCCATCAGTCAATTAGCTGGAGCAGATACGCAGTATTTT.